Sequencing of this T cell receptor beta chain was carried out in a study of early T cells in non-severe SARS-CoV-2 infection. MiXCR was run by TCRdb on the 5' RACE reads, yielding one entry per CDR3 protein. The sample lists about 48,000 distinct CDR3 sequences, over 5% occurring once. With 4 bases clipped from V and 1 base from J, the junction kept 10 bases outside the gene matches. The V gene's germline CDR1 is MDHEN and CDR2 SYDVKM. This CDR3 region has 17 residues. The clonotype comes from an adult who was a healthcare worker with PCR-confirmed SARS-CoV-2 infection or an uninfected control (not recorded which). V and J are TRBV28 and TRBJ2-7; 10 bases agree with TRBD2. Sequencing used whole blood, obtained at baseline. The CDR3: CASSSPRGLAASYEQYF. The CDR3, as DNA: TGTGCCAGCAGTTCCCCCCGCGGACTAGCGGCTTCCTACGAGCAGTACTTC.